This T cell receptor (beta chain) was identified during a study of blood T cell repertoires in COVID-19 (dated by TCRdb to about 2020). At the level of the whole study: Samples covering the acute and convalescent phases of COVID-19 were provided by collaborators in the United States, Italy and Spain. The material from the prospective study consisted of cDNA or gDNA derived from T cells, B-cell-depleted T cells, or PBMCs. Subjects who had been exposed to COVID-19, were actively infected with it, or had recovered from it provided the deeply sampled blood TCRbeta repertoires that made up the dataset. The repertoires were made available in a free public database intended to serve as a resource for research on the immune response to SARS-CoV-2. The samples were drawn from the first 160 participants of the ongoing ImmuneRACE study and from 1,254 subjects provided by 6 global collaborators. Nearly every sample came with metadata listing a de-identified subject ID, COVID-19 status, age in years and sex. HLA class I and class II types, where available, came from metadata supplied by the sample provider rather than from assay-based typing.

Collaborating institutions collected whole blood in K2EDTA tubes following their own protocols. For TCRbeta analysis, collaborators shipped samples in one of three forms: frozen whole blood, isolated PBMCs, or DNA extracted from either of those sample types. TCRbeta CDR3 regions were amplified from genomic DNA by means of the immunoSEQ Assay, a bias-controlled multiplex PCR. The authors' pipeline ran thus. The number of nucleated cells in each sample was estimated from the amplification of reference gene primers within the assay. To quantify the absolute abundance of each unique TCRbeta CDR3 rearrangement, sequence reads were collapsed and filtered. Productive Simpson clonality was computed per sample as the square root of Simpson's diversity index over productive rearrangements. In its TCRdb copy, this immuneACCESS table keeps in-frame sequences only and misses some clones. Where compared with another copy, unresolved V genes explain less than half of these, and the others have no known cause. That table gives V, J and clone size, and the DNA gave D and trimming. Recorded for this sample are fewer than 200,000 clones; roughly 84% of them occurred a single time. Of the sample, 9.8% falls within the top ten clones.

Regarding this clone: Its binding antigen is unknown. Per-base quality was not reported, and no clone a single base away is much larger than it.

On the study overall, not on this receptor specifically: The amount of clinical and demographic metadata varied by source and participant and was provided uncurated.

V loses 6 bases of germline sequence and J loses 0 bases, and the interval between the two ends is 15 bases. The germline V gene provides CDR1 MGHDK and CDR2 SYGVNS. The CDR3 measures 16 amino acids from cysteine to phenylalanine. The DNA shown is the 48-base CDR3, in frame from base 1. The sequence was obtained from a woman older than 75 with acute or convalescent COVID-19. The specimen sequenced was peripheral blood. The chain links TRBV25-1 with TRBJ2-1; no D segment can be confidently identified. The CDR3 in this case is CASSSLGEGSYNEQFF. The bases are TGTGCCAGCAGCTCCCTAGGCGAAGGCTCCTACAATGAGCAGTTCTTC.